These T cell receptor beta chains were read from a single sample in a study of T-cell memory formation after mild COVID-19. One entry per CDR3 protein, called by TCRdb with MiXCR from the 5' RACE reads. The repertoire has 140,000 or so distinct CDR3 sequences, approximately 6% of them found once; the top ten carry under 2.5%. The sequenced sample was PBMCs or a T cell subset sorted from them (not recorded which). These receptors originate from an adult woman who had mild COVID-19 (a few samples of this study predate the infection). Cell type and time point are not known. CDR3s include the opening cysteine and the closing phenylalanine or tryptophan. The D gene is left open where the match is weak. A row's size may be missing; if present it is once, few, many or a size class.

size: many; V: TRBV4-2; D: TRBD1; J: TRBJ2-1; DNA: TGTGCCAGCAGCCAAGCAGGGGGCGGACTGGGCAATGAGCAGTTCTTC; CDR3: CASSQAGGGLGNEQFF
size: .; V: TRBV24-1; D: .; J: TRBJ2-1; DNA: TGTGCCACCAGTGATCAGTTTAGCAGGCAGTTCTTC; CDR3: CATSDQFSRQFF
size: few; V: TRBV18; D: .; J: TRBJ2-1; DNA: TGTGCCAGCTCACCACTCTACCCCGGGGACAATGAGCAGTTCTTC; CDR3: CASSPLYPGDNEQFF
size: .; V: TRBV4-2; D: .; J: TRBJ2-5; DNA: TGTGCCAGCAGCCAAGATCCGGCACGGCGGCAAGAGACCCAGTACTTC; CDR3: CASSQDPARRQETQYF
size: many; V: TRBV20-1; D: .; J: TRBJ2-7; DNA: TGCAGTGCTAGTGACTATACCTACGAGCAGTACTTC; CDR3: CSASDYTYEQYF
size: few; V: TRBV5-1; D: .; J: TRBJ2-2; DNA: TGCGCCAGCAGCTTGGCATTAGACGGCGACACCGGGGAGCTGTTTTTT; CDR3: CASSLALDGDTGELFF
size: few; V: TRBV30; D: .; J: TRBJ2-1; DNA: TGTGCCTGGAGCCGCTCTATGGCCTACAATGAGCAGTTCTTC; CDR3: CAWSRSMAYNEQFF
size: many; V: TRBV11-3; D: TRBD2; J: TRBJ2-5; DNA: TGTGCCAGCAGCACACGACTAGCGGGCCAAGAGACCCAGTACTTC; CDR3: CASSTRLAGQETQYF
size: many; V: TRBV5-1; D: .; J: TRBJ1-1; DNA: TGCGCCAGCAAATCAGGAGGGAGTAACACTGAAGCTTTCTTT; CDR3: CASKSGGSNTEAFF
size: .; V: TRBV5-1; D: TRBD1; J: TRBJ2-7; DNA: TGCGCCAGCAGTTTTAACAGGGGGTTGTACGAGCAGTACTTC; CDR3: CASSFNRGLYEQYF
size: many; V: TRBV7-7; D: TRBD2; J: TRBJ2-1; DNA: TGTGCCAGCAGCCACTCGACGGGGGGTCTGCAGAGCTCCTACAATGAGCAGTTCTTC; CDR3: CASSHSTGGLQSSYNEQFF
size: few; V: TRBV7-2; D: .; J: TRBJ2-3; DNA: TGTGCCAGCAGCTTTGTATGGAACAGACGAACAGATACGCAGTATTTT; CDR3: CASSFVWNRRTDTQYF
size: .; V: TRBV3-1; D: .; J: TRBJ2-2; DNA: TGTGCCAGCAGCCAAGATCCAGGATGGGGGGAGCTGTTTTTT; CDR3: CASSQDPGWGELFF
size: many; V: TRBV7-2; D: TRBD2; J: TRBJ2-5; DNA: TGTGCCAGCACCGAGGGACTAGCGGGAGCGGAGACCCAGTACTTC; CDR3: CASTEGLAGAETQYF
size: many; V: TRBV5-1; D: TRBD1; J: TRBJ2-7; DNA: TGCGCCAGCAGCTTGGCGGCGGGGACAGGGTCCTACGAGCAGTACTTC; CDR3: CASSLAAGTGSYEQYF
size: .; V: TRBV2; D: .; J: TRBJ1-1; DNA: TGTGCCAGCAGTGAAGGGTTGGGGCGGAGTAACACTGAAGCTTTCTTT; CDR3: CASSEGLGRSNTEAFF
size: many; V: TRBV2; D: .; J: TRBJ2-7; DNA: TGTGCCAGCAGTGTGTCAGGGGAATCCTTCGTCGGGTCCTACGAGCAGTACTTC; CDR3: CASSVSGESFVGSYEQYF
size: .; V: TRBV11-2; D: .; J: TRBJ1-1; DNA: TGTGCCAGCAGCTTAGATGGCAGGGGATCAACTGAAGCTTTCTTT; CDR3: CASSLDGRGSTEAFF
size: many; V: TRBV28; D: TRBD1; J: TRBJ1-2; DNA: TGTGCCACCCCGGGGGACAGGGCATTTAACTATGGCTACACCTTC; CDR3: CATPGDRAFNYGYTF
size: many; V: TRBV4-2; D: .; J: TRBJ1-2; DNA: TGTGCCAGCAGCCAAGTTGAACACGGATCTAACTATGGCTACACCTTC; CDR3: CASSQVEHGSNYGYTF
size: .; V: TRBV29-1; D: .; J: TRBJ2-1; DNA: TGCAGCGTGAGCTTCGGTGGGCTCCGCTTGAATGAGCAGTTCTTC; CDR3: CSVSFGGLRLNEQFF
size: few; V: TRBV5-1; D: .; J: TRBJ1-1; DNA: TGCGCCAGCAGCTTCACGGGGCTTGGGAACACTGAAGCTTTCTTT; CDR3: CASSFTGLGNTEAFF
size: few; V: TRBV27; D: .; J: TRBJ1-5; DNA: .; CDR3: CASSTSGNQPQHF
size: many; V: TRBV4-3; D: TRBD1; J: TRBJ2-3; DNA: TGCGCCAGCAGCCCCCCCGGGACAGGGGGTGCAGATACGCAGTATTTT; CDR3: CASSPPGTGGADTQYF
size: .; V: TRBV7-9; D: .; J: TRBJ2-3; DNA: TGTGCCAGCAGCTCCCCAGGGCTCCCCACGCAGTATTTT; CDR3: CASSSPGLPTQYF
size: many; V: TRBV27; D: .; J: TRBJ1-1; DNA: TGTGCCAGCAGTTTATCCGACAGCCGGACTGAAGCTTTCTTT; CDR3: CASSLSDSRTEAFF
size: .; V: TRBV14; D: TRBD1; J: TRBJ2-2; DNA: TGTGCCAGCAGCCAAACGATCCCCGGGACAGGGGGCGGTTTGGGTCGTACCGGGGAGCTGTTTTTT; CDR3: CASSQTIPGTGGGLGRTGELFF
size: many; V: TRBV4-1; D: .; J: TRBJ2-3; DNA: TGCGCCAGCAGCCATACTACCCTCCTCACAGATACGCAGTATTTT; CDR3: CASSHTTLLTDTQYF
size: few; V: TRBV25-1; D: .; J: TRBJ2-3; DNA: TGTGCCAGCAGTGAATTAAAGAGGGAGACGCAGTATTTT; CDR3: CASSELKRETQYF
size: few; V: TRBV7-8; D: TRBD2; J: TRBJ2-3; DNA: TGTGCCAGCAGCTTAAGGGGAGAGCGGGAGGAGGGGCAGTATTTT; CDR3: CASSLRGEREEGQYF
size: few; V: TRBV10-3; D: .; J: TRBJ2-1; DNA: TGTGCCAACGGCCGGGACTTCTACAATGAGCAGTTCTTC; CDR3: CANGRDFYNEQFF
size: .; V: TRBV5-4; D: TRBD2; J: TRBJ2-7; DNA: TGTGCCAGCAGCCCTAGCGGGAAAGATTCCTACGAGCAGTACTTC; CDR3: CASSPSGKDSYEQYF
size: many; V: TRBV9; D: .; J: TRBJ2-5; DNA: TGTGCCAGCAGCGTAGGGACAGTTAGAGAGACCCAGTACTTC; CDR3: CASSVGTVRETQYF
size: many; V: TRBV7-3; D: .; J: TRBJ2-2; DNA: TGTGCCAGCAGCTTAAGGCCGGGTATCGGGGAGCTGTTTTTT; CDR3: CASSLRPGIGELFF
size: .; V: TRBV5-5; D: .; J: TRBJ1-1; DNA: TGTGCCAGCAGCTCCCAGATAAACGTGAACACTGAAGCTTTCTTT; CDR3: CASSSQINVNTEAFF
size: many; V: TRBV5-1; D: .; J: TRBJ1-5; DNA: TGCGCCAGCAGCGCAGAAGCGGGGGTGGGTCAGCCCCAGCATTTT; CDR3: CASSAEAGVGQPQHF
size: many; V: TRBV5-1; D: .; J: TRBJ2-7; DNA: TGCGCCAGCAGCTTGGGGCGGACCGAAACTGGCGAGCAGTACTTC; CDR3: CASSLGRTETGEQYF
size: many; V: TRBV12-3/TRBV12-4; D: TRBD2; J: TRBJ2-1; DNA: TGTGCCAGCAGTTTTGGTGCGGGAGGTGAGCAGTTCTTC; CDR3: CASSFGAGGEQFF
size: many; V: TRBV11-2; D: .; J: TRBJ2-1; DNA: TGTGCCAGCAGCTTAGATAGACTTGAGGGAAGGTTGTCCTACAATGAGCAGTTCTTC; CDR3: CASSLDRLEGRLSYNEQFF
size: many; V: TRBV30; D: .; J: TRBJ1-3; DNA: TGTGCCTGGAGTGTAACGGGGGCCTCTGGAAACACCATATATTTT; CDR3: CAWSVTGASGNTIYF
size: few; V: TRBV27; D: .; J: TRBJ2-7; DNA: TGTGCCAGCAGTTTAGTTATCGGCTACTCGTCGGGGGTACCGGCGACCTACGAGCAGTACTTC; CDR3: CASSLVIGYSSGVPATYEQYF
size: .; V: TRBV9; D: .; J: TRBJ2-4; DNA: TGTGCCAGCAGCGTAGGGACTATCGGCGTGAACATTCAGTACTTC; CDR3: CASSVGTIGVNIQYF
size: .; V: TRBV18; D: .; J: TRBJ1-1; DNA: TGTGCCAGCTCAACGATGAAGGCTGACACTGAAGCTTTCTTT; CDR3: CASSTMKADTEAFF
size: .; V: TRBV29-1; D: TRBD1; J: TRBJ1-5; DNA: TGCAGCGTCCAGACAGGGGGTCAGCCCCAGCATTTT; CDR3: CSVQTGGQPQHF
size: few; V: TRBV5-4; D: .; J: TRBJ2-3; DNA: TGTGCCAGCAGCTTCGGTGCGGCCACAGATACGCAGTATTTT; CDR3: CASSFGAATDTQYF
size: many; V: TRBV25-1; D: TRBD1; J: TRBJ2-7; DNA: TGTGCCAGCGTGAAGGGGGCGGGTGCCTACGAGCAGTACTTC; CDR3: CASVKGAGAYEQYF
size: .; V: TRBV9; D: TRBD2; J: TRBJ2-7; DNA: TGTGCCAGCAGCCCGGGACTAGCGGTGGCCTACGAGCAGTACTTC; CDR3: CASSPGLAVAYEQYF
size: many; V: TRBV6-5; D: .; J: TRBJ1-1; DNA: TGTGCCAGCACCCCGGGGGGCGGTACTGAAGCTTTCTTT; CDR3: CASTPGGGTEAFF
size: .; V: TRBV19; D: TRBD2; J: TRBJ2-1; DNA: TGTGCCAGTACCGTCGGGCTAGCGGGAGCGAATGAGCAGTTCTTC; CDR3: CASTVGLAGANEQFF
size: .; V: TRBV7-9; D: .; J: TRBJ2-5; DNA: TGTGCCAGCAGCTTTCGTCAGGGCAGATACCAAGAGACCCAGTACTTC; CDR3: CASSFRQGRYQETQYF
size: .; V: TRBV12-3/TRBV12-4; D: .; J: TRBJ2-2; DNA: TGTGCCAGCAGTCGAAAGGGACCGCACACCGGGGAGATGTTTTTT; CDR3: CASSRKGPHTGEMFF
size: many; V: TRBV11-2; D: TRBD1; J: TRBJ2-3; DNA: TGTGCCAGCAGCTTTAGGACAGGGGCAGATACGCAGTATTTT; CDR3: CASSFRTGADTQYF
size: many; V: TRBV5-1; D: TRBD2; J: TRBJ2-1; DNA: TGCGCCAGCAGCTTGTTAGGGTCGGGGGGGAATGAGCAGTTCTTC; CDR3: CASSLLGSGGNEQFF
size: .; V: TRBV7-2; D: TRBD2; J: TRBJ2-7; DNA: TGTGCCAGCAGCTTAGGTCTAGCGGGCAGCTCCTACGAGCAGTACTTC; CDR3: CASSLGLAGSSYEQYF
size: few; V: TRBV24-1; D: TRBD1; J: TRBJ2-1; DNA: TGTGCCACCAGTGAGGGACAGGGGGGACGGGATGAGCAGTTCTTC; CDR3: CATSEGQGGRDEQFF
size: many; V: TRBV7-9; D: .; J: TRBJ2-4; DNA: TGTGCCAGCAGCTATACAGTAAACATTCAGTACTTC; CDR3: CASSYTVNIQYF
size: many; V: TRBV19; D: .; J: TRBJ1-1; DNA: TGTGCCAGTAGTACCGGCGTCAACACTGAAGCTTTCTTT; CDR3: CASSTGVNTEAFF
size: many; V: TRBV6-5; D: TRBD2; J: TRBJ2-1; DNA: TGTGCCAGCAGCCTTAGCGGGAGGACTGACAATGAGCAGTTCTTC; CDR3: CASSLSGRTDNEQFF
size: many; V: TRBV18; D: .; J: TRBJ1-5; DNA: TGTGCCAGCTCACCAGGTACCCGAATTAGCAATCAGCCCCAGCATTTT; CDR3: CASSPGTRISNQPQHF